These 17 T cell receptor beta chains came from one sample sequenced in a study of blood T cell repertoires in COVID-19. The method was immunoSEQ multiplex PCR; TCRdb's version includes in-frame clones alone and lacks a portion of them. The sample has nearly 110,000 clones, around 80% seen once. Sample: peripheral blood. All receptors derive from a man aged 65 to 79 with acute or convalescent COVID-19.

The V and J genes are TRBV18 and TRBJ1-1; 7 positions agree with TRBD1. Germline V gives CDR1 KGHSH, CDR2 LQKENI. This CDR3 region has 16 residues. With 1 base clipped from V and 1 base from J, the junction kept 6 bases outside the gene matches. In DNA form, the CDR3 reads TGTGCCAGCTCACCACGGTCAGGGGGGTGGAACACTGAAGCTTTCTTT. It is translated as CASSPRSGGWNTEAFF. The full variable domain, completed using reference TRBV18 and TRBJ1-1, is NAGVMQNPRHLVRRRGQEARLRCSPMKGHSHVYWYRQLPEEGLKFMVYLQKENIIDESGMPKERFSAEFPKEGPSILRIQQVVRGDSAAYFCASSPRSGGWNTEAFFGQGTRLTVV.

V usage is TRBV7-3 and J usage is TRBJ2-7; TRBD2 agrees at 8 bases. CDR3 length equals 18 residues. V was clipped by 2 bases and J by 3 bases; unmatched bases: 15. CDR1 and CDR2 (germline): SGHTA, FQGTGA. CDR3 DNA sequence: TGTGCCAGCAGCTTAGGGGCTGGATTCGGGCTAGCGGGCTACGAGCAGTACTTC. It encodes CASSLGAGFGLAGYEQYF.

V usage is TRBV3-1 (or the pseudogene TRBV3-2) and J usage is TRBJ2-5; 7 nucleotides match TRBD1. This CDR3 contains 15 residues. Trimming cost V 5 bases and J 5 bases; bases outside gene matches: 11. In germline, CDR1 is LGHDT, CDR2 YNNKEL (reference sequence). The CDR3 nucleotides are TGTGCCAGCAGCACCGACCCAGGGGGTGTGGAGACCCAGTACTTC. Translated: CASSTDPGGVETQYF.

This rearrangement joins TRBV7-9 to TRBJ1-3; 7 nucleotides match TRBD1. This CDR3 is 16 amino acids long. Looked up from germline, CDR1 is SEHNR and CDR2 is FQNEAQ (reference sequence). J was trimmed by 0 bases and V by 0 bases; bases with no gene match: 2. CDR3 sequence: CASSLARDSSGNTIYF. The CDR3, as DNA: TGTGCCAGCAGCTTAGCTCGGGACAGCTCTGGAAACACCATATATTTT.

This chain links TRBV7-2 with TRBJ1-4; perhaps TRBD1 as D (6 bases). Germline CDR1 is SGHTA and CDR2 is FQGNSA. V was cut by 8 bases and J by 8 bases, with 18 bases left in between. The CDR3 is 14 residues long. The CDR3 region has the DNA TGTGCCAGCGGGAGGGGGGGCGCTGAGGAAAAACTGTTTTTT. It encodes CASGRGGAEEKLFF. The complete variable domain, with remaining parts taken from reference TRBV7-2 and TRBJ1-4, reads GAGVSQSPSNKVTEKGKDVELRCDPISGHTALYWYRQSLGQGLEFLIYFQGNSAPDKSGLPSDRFSAERTGGSVSTLTIQRTQQEDSAVYLCASGRGGAEEKLFFGSGTQLSVL.

The chain recombines TRBV7-6 with TRBJ2-3; tentative D call: TRBD2 (6 bases). The V and J ends lost 0 bases and 6 bases respectively, with 13 bases between them. CDR1 and CDR2 from the germline V gene are SGHVS and FNYEAQ. The CDR3 runs to 15 residues. The CDR3 sequence is CASSLALAGRDTQYF. CDR3 bases: TGTGCCAGCAGCTTAGCGCTCGCGGGACGGGATACGCAGTATTTT.

J is TRBJ1-4 and V is TRBV7-9, with D possibly matching TRBD1 (6 bases). Trimming stripped 4 bases from V and 0 bases from J, with 15 bases between. The CDR3 spans 17 residues. The germline V gene has CDR1 SEHNR and CDR2 FQNEAQ (reference sequence). This CDR3 is CASSYGGGAATNEKLFF. The CDR3, as DNA: TGTGCCAGCAGCTATGGCGGGGGGGCAGCAACTAATGAAAAACTGTTTTTT.

The chain is built from TRBV19 and TRBJ1-2, with 8 bases matching TRBD1. CDR3 length equals 15 residues. Per germline, CDR1 LNHDA and CDR2 SQIVND (reference sequence). Unmatched junction bases numbered 5, after V lost 5 bases and J lost 0 bases. The CDR3 sequence: CASSLGQGANYGYTF. DNA for the CDR3: TGTGCCAGTAGTCTAGGACAGGGAGCTAACTATGGCTACACCTTC. Variable domain in full (rest from reference TRBV19 and TRBJ1-2): DGGITQSPKYLFRKEGQNVTLSCEQNLNHDAMYWYRQDPGQGLRLIYYSQIVNDFQKGDIAEGYSVSREKKESFPLTVTSAQKNPTAFYLCASSLGQGANYGYTFGSGTRLTVV.

The rearrangement uses TRBV7-9 and TRBJ2-7, with 8 nucleotides matching TRBD1. Germline V gene sequence: CDR1 SEHNR, CDR2 FQNEAQ (reference sequence). CDR3 size: 14 residues. V shed 5 bases, J shed 3 bases, and the junction held 6 bases outside the gene matches. The CDR3 is CASSERDRRYEQYF. As DNA, the CDR3 is TGTGCCAGCAGCGAAAGGGACAGGCGCTACGAGCAGTACTTC.

In its sample, this clone was seen a few times. The chain combines TRBV7-2 with TRBJ1-1, with 8 bases matching TRBD1. The germline CDR1 and CDR2 sequences are SGHTA and FQGNSA. Unmatched junction bases numbered 7, after V lost 7 bases and J lost 6 bases. The CDR3 consists of 13 residues. Here the CDR3 reads CASNFGTGSEAFF. The CDR3 region has the DNA TGTGCCAGCAATTTTGGGACAGGTTCTGAAGCTTTCTTT.

The rearrangement uses TRBV3-1 (or the pseudogene TRBV3-2) and TRBJ1-1; TRBD1 might be the D (6 bases). V was clipped by 5 bases and J by 5 bases, with 15 bases between them. The CDR3 is made up of 14 amino acids. In germline, CDR1 is LGHDT, CDR2 YNNKEL (reference sequence). The CDR3 nucleotides read TGTGCCAGCAGCGTGCAGGGGATTGGGACTGAAGCTTTCTTT. Translating gives CASSVQGIGTEAFF.

The chain has TRBV29-1 and TRBJ1-1; possibly TRBD1 for D (6 bases). Germline CDR1 SQVTM, CDR2 ANQGSEA. This CDR3 spans 14 amino acids. V was cut by 0 bases and J by 10 bases, with 18 bases left in between. CDR3 sequence reads: CSVEDRAGEGPAFF. The CDR3 DNA follows: TGCAGCGTTGAAGATCGAGCAGGGGAAGGGCCAGCTTTCTTT.

In this sample, this clone turned up once. The V and J genes are TRBV6-4 and TRBJ2-1; D is undetermined. CDR1 and CDR2 from the germline V gene are MRHNA and SNTAGT. Trimming removed 3 bases from V and 7 bases from J, with 10 bases in between. The CDR3 consists of 13 residues. CDR3 DNA sequence: TGTGCCAGCAGTGAACAGCCTGGGAATGAGCAGTTCTTC. This codes for CASSEQPGNEQFF.

This clone was detected only a few times. The chain couples TRBV6-5 to TRBJ2-1, with a weak D call TRBD2 (6 bases). The germline V gene encodes CDR1 MNHEY and CDR2 SVGAGI. V lost 6 bases to trimming and J lost 6 bases, with 18 bases between them. The CDR3 runs to 15 residues. CDR3 in DNA: TGTGCCAGCAGCGCAGCTAGGGGACTTGTCAATGAGCAGTTCTTC. Encoded protein: CASSAARGLVNEQFF.

This clone occurred once. CDR3: CASSARGQSLAYEQYF. The DNA of the CDR3 is TGTGCCAGCAGCGCGAGGGGACAGAGCTTGGCCTACGAGCAGTACTTC. This chain connects TRBV7-6 to TRBJ2-7, with 7 bases matching TRBD1. The CDR3 spans 16 residues. Germline CDR1 SGHVS, CDR2 FNYEAQ. After removal of 5 bases from V and 2 bases from J, the junction contained 12 bases not matched to a gene.

As concerns this clone: The same CDR3 can be traced to other DNA sequences in this sample. V and J are TRBV19 and TRBJ1-6, with D hard to call. Per the germline V gene, CDR1 is LNHDA and CDR2 is SQIVND (reference sequence). Trimming took 6 bases from V and 0 from J, leaving 9 bases between them. This CDR3 is built from 15 residues. CDR3 region: CASSGLSSYNSPLHF. The CDR3 nucleotides are TGTGCCAGTAGCGGGTTGAGCTCCTATAATTCACCCCTCCACTTT.

Written as DNA, the CDR3 is TGTGCCAGCAGCCAGCTGGAGGAAGGGAGAAGCAATCAGCCCCAGCATTTT. Residues: CASSQLEEGRSNQPQHF. The chain combines TRBV5-6 with TRBJ1-5; unclear D gene. The CDR3 runs 17 residues. Germline assignment: CDR1 SGHDT and CDR2 YYEEEE. V lost 4 bases and J 1 base, leaving 18 bases between the germline ends.